The 22 T cell receptor beta chains below were found in one sample sequenced in a study of long-term antiretroviral therapy in people with HIV. The libraries were made with immunoSEQ v3.0 at survey level. Generated by immunoSEQ multiplex PCR, the TCRdb table keeps only in-frame clones and is missing some. The sample lists 14,000 or so clones, about 80% seen once, with 18% in the top ten. Sequencing was performed on unsorted PBMCs, taken just before starting antiretroviral therapy. All receptors derive from a man in his forties with HIV.

DNA for the CDR3: TGCGCCAGCAGCTTGAGCCGCAGCGGCCATACTAGCACAGATACGCAGTATTTT. This codes for CASSLSRSGHTSTDTQYF. V is TRBV5-1 and J is TRBJ2-3; D is perhaps TRBD2 (5 bases). The germline V gene encodes CDR1 SGHRS and CDR2 YFSETQ. There are 18 residues in the CDR3. The ends were cut back, 1 base at V and 0 bases at J, with 18 bases in the middle.

This clone is a singleton in its sample. V gene TRBV30 combines with J gene TRBJ2-1, with 10 bases aligning to TRBD2. The trim removed 0 bases at V and 6 bases at J, leaving 2 bases unmatched. The CDR3 is 14 residues long. Germline CDR1 GTSNPN, CDR2 SVGIG (reference sequence). CDR3 loop: CAWSVAGGPNEQFF. CDR3 coding DNA: TGTGCCTGGAGTGTAGCGGGGGGGCCCAATGAGCAGTTCTTC.

This clone was observed a few times. The rearrangement joins TRBV11-2 to TRBJ1-4; 11 nucleotides match TRBD1. V was pared by 5 bases and J by 1 base, with 3 bases of the junction left unmatched. Per the germline V gene, CDR1 is SGHAT and CDR2 is FQNNGV. CDR3 length equals 16 residues. Here the CDR3 reads CASSPGTGGTNEKLFF. CDR3 DNA: TGTGCCAGCAGCCCTGGGACAGGGGGAACTAATGAAAAACTGTTTTTT.

There are a few counts of this clone. The V call is TRBV6-5, the J call TRBJ1-3; 7 bases are a match to TRBD1. This CDR3 region has 15 residues. Germline-derived CDR1 and CDR2 are MNHEY and SVGAGI. V gave up 0 bases and J gave up 1 base; unmatched junction bases: 0. CDR3 sequence (DNA): TGTGCCAGCAGTTACTCGACAGGGTCTGGAAACACCATATATTTT. This sequence encodes CASSYSTGSGNTIYF.

This clone appeared a few times. CDR3 nucleotides: TGTGCCAGCAGCTACGGGACACCCTATGGCTACACCTTC. It codes for CASSYGTPYGYTF. The V call is TRBV7-9, the J call TRBJ1-2; possibly TRBD1 for D (6 bases). Germline-derived CDR1 and CDR2 are SEHNR and FQNEAQ (reference sequence). This CDR3 contains 13 residues. V was pared by 4 bases and J by 4 bases, with 10 bases between.

V and J are TRBV7-9 and TRBJ2-6, with D perhaps matching TRBD2 (7 bases). CDR1 is SEHNR, CDR2 FQNEAQ, per germline (reference sequence). V was cut by 5 bases and J by 0 bases, with 14 bases left in between. This CDR3 is 17 amino acids long. Here the CDR3 DNA reads TGTGCCAGCAGCGCGGGGGACACAAGCTCTGGGGCCAACGTCCTGACTTTC. It yields the protein CASSAGDTSSGANVLTF.

This chain joins TRBV29-1 and TRBJ2-3; a weak D match, TRBD1 (6 bases). Germline V gene data show CDR1 as SQVTM and CDR2 as ANQGSEA. The CDR3 contains 13 residues. V lost 6 bases and J lost 0, with 10 bases in between. In DNA form, the CDR3 reads TGCAGCGTCCGGGACACTAGCACAGATACGCAGTATTTT. This sequence encodes CSVRDTSTDTQYF.

By its share, this clone is medium-sized (0.01 to 0.1%). This chain links TRBV5-6 with TRBJ1-4; 9 bases line up with TRBD1. Germline values: CDR1 SGHDT, CDR2 YYEEEE. V trimming: 0 bases; J trimming: 6 bases; junction bases outside the gene matches: 6. CDR3 length: 16 residues. This chain's CDR3 is CASSLGPGTGYEKLFF. DNA of the CDR3: TGTGCCAGCAGCTTGGGCCCCGGGACAGGGTATGAAAAACTGTTTTTT. Drawing the rest from reference TRBV5-6 and TRBJ1-4, the complete variable domain is DAGVTQSPTHLIKTRGQQVTLRCSPKSGHDTVSWYQQALGQGPQFIFQYYEEEERQRGNFPDRFSGHQFPNYSSELNVNALLLGDSALYLCASSLGPGTGYEKLFFGSGTQLSVL.

This sequence joins TRBV9 and TRBJ1-1; D unclear. The germline V gene has CDR1 SGDLS and CDR2 YYNGEE. Trimming shortened V by 3 bases and J by 0 bases, and 6 bases separated the two germline ends. This CDR3 has 13 amino acids. CDR3 in DNA: TGTGCCAGCAGCGCGCACATGAACACTGAAGCTTTCTTT. As protein: CASSAHMNTEAFF.

J is TRBJ2-3 and V is TRBV5-4, with D perhaps matching TRBD1 (5 bases). Trimming cost V 0 bases and J 4 bases, with 12 bases left between them. The CDR3 has 15 amino acids. Germline V gene sequence: CDR1 SGHNT, CDR2 YYREEE (reference sequence). The CDR3 nucleotides read TGTGCCAGCAGCTTGGTAAGGGAAGGGGCAGATACGCAGTATTTT. Its translation is CASSLVREGADTQYF.

Here the CDR3 reads CASSERDWPSYNEQFF. The CDR3 DNA follows: TGTGCCAGCAGTGAAAGGGATTGGCCCTCCTACAATGAGCAGTTCTTC. This chain links TRBV2 with TRBJ2-1, with unresolved D. This CDR3 has 16 amino acids. Germline CDR1 SNHLY, CDR2 FYNNEI. The V and J ends lost 2 bases and 0 bases respectively, with 11 bases between them.

The chain employs TRBV13 and TRBJ2-7, with 13 bases matching TRBD2. Unmatched junction bases numbered 10, after V lost 5 bases and J lost 3 bases. Germline V gives CDR1 PRHDT, CDR2 FYEKMQ (reference sequence). The CDR3 is 17 residues long. Here the CDR3 reads CASSGRTSGRLGYEQYF. CDR3 nucleotides: TGTGCCAGCAGCGGACGGACTAGCGGGAGATTGGGCTACGAGCAGTACTTC.

V and J are TRBV19 and TRBJ2-7, with a tentative D call TRBD2 (5 bases). V was trimmed by 0 bases and J by 3 bases, leaving 15 bases between them. CDR3 length: 16 residues. From germline, CDR1 is LNHDA and CDR2 SQIVND (reference sequence). The CDR3 region is CASSIDPVSGFYEQYF. CDR3 coding DNA: TGTGCCAGTAGTATAGATCCCGTCTCGGGGTTCTACGAGCAGTACTTC. The full variable domain, completed using reference TRBV19 and TRBJ2-7, is DGGITQSPKYLFRKEGQNVTLSCEQNLNHDAMYWYRQDPGQGLRLIYYSQIVNDFQKGDIAEGYSVSREKKESFPLTVTSAQKNPTAFYLCASSIDPVSGFYEQYFGPGTRLTVT.

The chain carries TRBV5-1 and TRBJ1-6; D unclear. The CDR3 consists of 17 residues. The germline V and J ends were trimmed by 0 bases and 6 bases, with 16 bases remaining between them. CDR1 SGHRS and CDR2 YFSETQ come from the germline V gene. CDR3 residues: CASSLAFGGPANSPLHF. The DNA for the CDR3 is TGCGCCAGCAGCTTGGCCTTTGGAGGACCCGCTAATTCACCCCTCCACTTT.

This clone showed up just once. The V and J genes are TRBV5-1 and TRBJ2-4; D remains ambiguous. Deletions cut 0 bases from V and 0 bases from J, with 7 bases between. Germline V gene sequence: CDR1 SGHRS, CDR2 YFSETQ. The CDR3 is 15 residues long. The CDR3 DNA reads as TGCGCCAGCAGCTTGGACTTGGGAGCCAAAAACATTCAGTACTTC. The encoded protein is CASSLDLGAKNIQYF.

The chain recombines TRBV2 with TRBJ2-3; perhaps D is TRBD1 or TRBD2 (5 bases each). The V and J ends lost 6 bases and 1 base respectively, with 14 bases between them. The CDR3 extends over 15 amino acids. CDR1 and CDR2 from the germline V gene are SNHLY and FYNNEI. This CDR3 reads CASRALGAGTDTQYF. The CDR3 region has the DNA TGTGCCAGCAGGGCACTAGGGGCCGGCACAGATACGCAGTATTTT.

The chain has TRBV7-8 and TRBJ1-2, with 7 bases that match TRBD1. V lost 5 bases and J lost 5; bases outside the gene matches: 8. The CDR3 consists of 14 residues. Germline CDR1 reads SGHVS; CDR2 reads FQNEAQ. In DNA form, the CDR3 reads TGTGCCAGCAGCCCCGACAGGGATCCTTATGGCTACACCTTC. The encoded protein is CASSPDRDPYGYTF.

The chain employs TRBV19 and TRBJ2-5; the D call may be TRBD1 or TRBD2 (5 bases each). CDR3 size: 16 residues. The V and J ends lost 3 bases and 4 bases respectively, with 18 bases between them. Germline values: CDR1 LNHDA, CDR2 SQIVND (reference sequence). Here the CDR3 reads CASSMKNGVGVETQYF. CDR3 DNA: TGTGCCAGTAGTATGAAGAACGGGGTGGGGGTAGAGACCCAGTACTTC.

The V and J genes are TRBV5-1 and TRBJ1-1; TRBD1 agrees at 8 bases. With V trimmed by 4 bases and J by 1 base, 3 bases remained unmatched. The germline CDR1 and CDR2 sequences are SGHRS and YFSETQ. The CDR3 consists of 14 residues. The CDR3 bases are TGCGCCAGCAGCCCCGGGACAGGGAACACTGAAGCTTTCTTT. It codes for CASSPGTGNTEAFF.

V gene TRBV10-1 combines with J gene TRBJ2-1; D might be TRBD2 (6 bases). Germline CDR1 WNHNN, CDR2 SYGVQD (reference sequence). CDR3 length equals 16 residues. V lost 0 bases and J lost 9, with 18 bases in between. As DNA, the CDR3 is TGCGCCAGCAGTGAGTCCCCTACCGCGGGAAGCGGTGAGCAGTTCTTC. This codes for CASSESPTAGSGEQFF.

This clone appeared a single time. The rearrangement links TRBV7-9 to TRBJ2-1; D is unresolved. V was trimmed by 5 bases and J by 15 bases, leaving 17 bases between them. Germline CDR1 reads SEHNR; CDR2 reads FQNEAQ (reference sequence). This CDR3 region has 12 residues. The chain's CDR3 is CASSESLGFGFF. Written as DNA, the CDR3 is TGTGCCAGCAGCGAGAGCCTGGGGTTTGGGTTCTTC. The full variable domain, completed using reference TRBV7-9 and TRBJ2-1, is DTGVSQNPRHKITKRGQNVTFRCDPISEHNRLYWYRQTLGQGPEFLTYFQNEAQLEKSRLLSDRFSAERPKGSFSTLEIQRTEQGDSAMYLCASSESLGFGFFGPGTRLTVL.

V usage is TRBV14 and J usage is TRBJ2-1; 8 nucleotides match TRBD2. The CDR3 sequence is 14 residues long. V was pared by 4 bases and J by 6 bases, with 5 bases of the junction left unmatched. Germline loops: CDR1 SGHDN, CDR2 FVKESK. This CDR3 reads CASSRSGSGNEQFF. As DNA, the CDR3 is TGTGCCAGCAGCCGGAGCGGGAGTGGCAATGAGCAGTTCTTC.